This entry lists 24 T cell receptor beta chains sequenced from one sample in a study of ipilimumab plus nivolumab after autologous stem cell transplantation. Assay used: immunoSEQ multiplex PCR; TCRdb lists only in-frame clones, some missing. The sample yields roughly 86,000 clones, 83% seen once. Sequenced material: PBMCs, taken in a trial of ipilimumab plus nivolumab as post-transplant consolidation. These receptor sequences come from a male donor with diffuse large B-cell lymphoma.

The chain employs TRBV27 and TRBJ2-3, with D possibly matching TRBD1 (5 bases). V was trimmed by 2 bases and J by 6 bases, leaving 15 bases between them. Germline CDR1 and CDR2: MNHEY and SMNVEV (reference sequence). The CDR3 is 15 residues long. CDR3 nucleotides: TGTGCCAGCAGTTTACAGGGTAGGTCCAGCGATACGCAGTATTTT. Residues: CASSLQGRSSDTQYF.

This chain links TRBV11-2 with TRBJ1-2; tentative D call: TRBD1 (5 bases). Germline-derived CDR1 and CDR2 are SGHAT and FQNNGV. This CDR3 spans 16 amino acids. Trimming removed 5 bases at V and 2 bases at J, with 18 bases between. The CDR3 loop is CASSQEVGVGNYGYTF. The DNA for the CDR3 is TGTGCCAGCAGCCAAGAGGTGGGGGTAGGGAACTATGGCTACACCTTC.

The V gene is TRBV5-4, the J gene TRBJ2-2; D is uncertain. V lost 5 bases and J 7 bases, leaving 12 bases between the germline ends. The length of the CDR3 is 13 residues. Germline-derived CDR1 and CDR2 are SGHNT and YYREEE (reference sequence). This CDR3 reads CASRENTGGELFF. In DNA, the CDR3 is TGTGCCAGCAGGGAAAATACGGGCGGGGAGCTGTTTTTT.

The genes are TRBV6-5 and TRBJ1-5; D not certain. V lost 4 bases and J 6 bases, leaving 7 bases between the germline ends. This CDR3 has 12 amino acids. Germline-derived CDR1 and CDR2 are MNHEY and SVGAGI. In nucleotides, the CDR3 is TGTGCCAGCAGTTTGAGCGGTCAGCCCCAGCATTTT. Protein product: CASSLSGQPQHF.

The gene calls are TRBV5-1 and TRBJ2-5, with D tentatively TRBD1 (7 bases). Between the trimmed V and J ends, which lost 4 bases and 1 base, there was a span of 14 bases. The CDR3 runs 15 residues. CDR1 and CDR2 from the germline V gene are SGHRS and YFSETQ. The CDR3 spells CASSLAGQSQETQYF. In DNA, the CDR3 is TGCGCCAGCAGCCTGGCGGGACAGAGCCAAGAGACCCAGTACTTC.

This clone was counted once. The chain joins TRBV5-4 to TRBJ1-1; a possible D gene is TRBD1 (5 bases). The V and J ends lost 3 bases and 10 bases respectively, with 13 bases between them. Germline CDR1 and CDR2: SGHNT and YYREEE (reference sequence). The CDR3 covers 12 residues. The CDR3 coding sequence is TGTGCCAGCAGCTGGGGGGGATCTGGAGCTTTCTTT. Translated, it gives CASSWGGSGAFF.

The genes are TRBV7-2 and TRBJ2-5; D perhaps matches TRBD2 (6 bases). The ends were cut back, 5 bases at V and 7 bases at J, with 20 bases in the middle. The CDR3 extends over 15 amino acids. The germline V gene encodes CDR1 SGHTA and CDR2 FQGNSA. CDR3 nucleotides: TGTGCCAGCAGCCCCCGGAGGGACCTCTTAGGGACCCAGTACTTC. Residues: CASSPRRDLLGTQYF.

The chain employs TRBV5-1 and TRBJ2-7; 7 bases are a match to TRBD2. This CDR3 is built from 15 residues. Germline trimming cut 0 bases from V and 0 bases from J; bases unmatched to any gene: 3. The V gene's germline CDR1 is SGHRS and CDR2 YFSETQ. DNA of the CDR3: TGCGCCAGCAGCTTGGACAGGACTAGCTCCTACGAGCAGTACTTC. Protein product: CASSLDRTSSYEQYF.

The V and J genes are TRBV27 and TRBJ1-1; 11 nucleotides match TRBD1. After removal of 3 bases from V and 6 bases from J, the junction contained 6 bases not matched to a gene. This CDR3 has 15 residues. Per the germline V gene, CDR1 is MNHEY and CDR2 is SMNVEV (reference sequence). DNA of the CDR3: TGTGCCAGCAGTTTGATCCCGGGACAGGGGGCTGAAGCTTTCTTT. Amino acid sequence: CASSLIPGQGAEAFF.

The chain carries TRBV4-2 and TRBJ2-3; 11 nucleotides agree with TRBD2. Germline-derived CDR1 and CDR2 are LGHNA and YNFKEQ. This CDR3 contains 20 residues. The V segment lost 2 bases and the J segment 1 base; nucleotides outside the gene matches: 14. CDR3 in DNA: TGTGCCAGCAGCCAACTCAGGGGTGGCACTAGCGGGGGTGGCACAGATACGCAGTATTTT. Its protein product is CASSQLRGGTSGGGTDTQYF.

This chain joins TRBV5-3 and TRBJ1-2; no clear D. TRBV5-3 is an ORF, and what it does is uncertain. V lost 4 bases and J lost 4, with 14 bases in between. This CDR3 is built from 14 residues. The CDR3 spells CARSRQWQIYGYTF. Written as DNA, the CDR3 is TGTGCCAGAAGCCGACAATGGCAGATCTATGGCTACACCTTC.

The sample holds a few counts of this clone. The rearrangement uses TRBV29-1 and TRBJ1-1, with 9 bases that match TRBD1. Germline values: CDR1 SQVTM, CDR2 ANQGSEA. After removal of 6 bases from V and 11 bases from J, the junction contained 7 bases not matched to a gene. This CDR3 comprises 11 residues. DNA for the CDR3: TGCAGCGTCGCCGGGACAGGGACCGCTTTCTTT. Residues: CSVAGTGTAFF.

Written as DNA, the CDR3 is TGTGCCAGCAGCCCCGCTTTGGGGAACTCCTACAATGAGCAGTTCTTC. Its translation: CASSPALGNSYNEQFF. V and J are TRBV4-2 and TRBJ2-1; D remains unclear. CDR1 LGHNA and CDR2 YNFKEQ come from the germline V gene. Trimming removed 4 bases at V and 0 bases at J, with 13 bases between. The CDR3 extends over 16 amino acids.

A remark on this clone: The sample has other DNA sequences that encode this CDR3 too. This chain joins TRBV2 and TRBJ2-1; D gene ambiguous. V lost 7 bases and J 2 bases, leaving 9 bases between the germline ends. CDR1 and CDR2 (germline): SNHLY, FYNNEI. The CDR3 contains 13 residues. The CDR3 loop is CASKGRTYNEQFF. CDR3 nucleotide sequence: TGTGCCAGCAAGGGCAGAACCTACAATGAGCAGTTCTTC.

The chain is built from TRBV5-4 and TRBJ1-2; D might be TRBD1 (5 bases). Trimming stripped 0 bases from V and 8 bases from J, with 11 bases between. The germline V gene encodes CDR1 SGHNT and CDR2 YYREEE (reference sequence). The CDR3 is 13 amino acids. CDR3 in DNA: TGTGCCAGCAGCTTGGCGGGAAGGGGAGGCTACACCTTC. Residues: CASSLAGRGGYTF.

The chain joins TRBV5-1 to TRBJ1-1; D is perhaps TRBD1 (5 bases). CDR1 and CDR2 (germline): SGHRS, YFSETQ. Trimming removed 0 bases at V and 2 bases at J, with 23 bases between. The CDR3 contains 19 residues. CDR3 coding DNA: TGCGCCAGCAGCTTGGGGCAGACCGCGGGCGGGGGTATCAACACTGAAGCTTTCTTT. This encodes CASSLGQTAGGGINTEAFF.

The rearrangement joins TRBV7-2 to TRBJ2-7; no clear D. V lost 1 base to trimming and J lost 2 bases, with 12 bases between them. CDR1 and CDR2 from the germline V gene are SGHTA and FQGNSA. CDR3 size: 15 residues. The CDR3 spells CASSLGPVSAYEQYF. CDR3 nucleotides: TGTGCCAGCAGCTTAGGACCGGTCTCGGCCTACGAGCAGTACTTC.

This clone was counted a few times. The gene calls are TRBV4-3 and TRBJ1-1; no clear D. The CDR3 runs 14 residues. Germline assignment: CDR1 LGHNA and CDR2 YSLEER. Trimming left V 5 bases short and J 3 bases short, with 13 bases between. CDR3 in DNA: TGCGCCAGCAGCTACTCAGCAGGCGACACTGAAGCTTTCTTT. Its translation: CASSYSAGDTEAFF.

The rearrangement uses TRBV10-1 and TRBJ1-5; 8 bases agree with TRBD1. The CDR3 runs to 14 residues. V lost 10 bases to trimming and J lost 1 base; unmatched junction nucleotides: 6. CDR1 is WNHNN, CDR2 SYGVQD, per germline (reference sequence). This CDR3 is CATVQGASNQPQHF. The CDR3 DNA follows: TGCGCCACCGTCCAGGGGGCGAGCAATCAGCCCCAGCATTTT.

The rearrangement uses TRBV5-1 and TRBJ2-3; D is undetermined. Germline assignment: CDR1 SGHRS and CDR2 YFSETQ. The CDR3 spans 15 residues. V gave up 0 bases and J gave up 5 bases, with 13 bases separating them. This CDR3 reads CASSLEGRLVDTQYF. In DNA form, the CDR3 reads TGCGCCAGCAGCTTGGAGGGCAGACTTGTAGATACGCAGTATTTT.

The chain combines TRBV6-1 with TRBJ2-7; no reliable D call. V dropped 5 bases and J dropped 2 bases, with 13 bases sitting between them. CDR3 length: 14 residues. Germline CDR1 and CDR2: MNHNS and SASEGT. CDR3 protein: CASSIEVSAYEQYF. CDR3 nucleotides: TGTGCCAGCAGTATAGAGGTGTCGGCCTACGAGCAGTACTTC.

This clone was detected ten times or more. CDR3: CASSGGQGRRQPQHF. The CDR3 DNA reads TGTGCCAGCTCAGGGGGACAGGGGCGAAGGCAGCCCCAGCATTTT. The chain employs TRBV18 and TRBJ1-5; TRBD1 matches 10 bases. Trimming at V came to 5 bases and at J to 7 bases, leaving 8 bases not matched to a gene. The CDR3 runs 15 residues. The germline gives CDR1 KGHSH, CDR2 LQKENI.

This sequence joins TRBV19 and TRBJ1-5; D ambiguous. The CDR3 consists of 15 residues. From germline, CDR1 is LNHDA and CDR2 SQIVND (reference sequence). Trimming left V 0 bases short and J 5 bases short, with 11 bases between. In nucleotides, the CDR3 is TGTGCCAGTAGTATAGAGGCAGAAGGGTATCAGCCCCAGCATTTT. This gives the protein CASSIEAEGYQPQHF.

The J gene is TRBJ2-7, the V gene TRBV27; TRBD1 matches 9 bases. Germline assignment: CDR1 MNHEY and CDR2 SMNVEV (reference sequence). The length of the CDR3 is 14 residues. Losses at the gene ends were 3 bases for V and 5 bases for J; bases not matched to a gene: 5. CDR3 sequence: CASSLLGQGHEQYF. CDR3 in DNA: TGTGCCAGCAGTTTGTTGGGACAGGGTCACGAGCAGTACTTC.